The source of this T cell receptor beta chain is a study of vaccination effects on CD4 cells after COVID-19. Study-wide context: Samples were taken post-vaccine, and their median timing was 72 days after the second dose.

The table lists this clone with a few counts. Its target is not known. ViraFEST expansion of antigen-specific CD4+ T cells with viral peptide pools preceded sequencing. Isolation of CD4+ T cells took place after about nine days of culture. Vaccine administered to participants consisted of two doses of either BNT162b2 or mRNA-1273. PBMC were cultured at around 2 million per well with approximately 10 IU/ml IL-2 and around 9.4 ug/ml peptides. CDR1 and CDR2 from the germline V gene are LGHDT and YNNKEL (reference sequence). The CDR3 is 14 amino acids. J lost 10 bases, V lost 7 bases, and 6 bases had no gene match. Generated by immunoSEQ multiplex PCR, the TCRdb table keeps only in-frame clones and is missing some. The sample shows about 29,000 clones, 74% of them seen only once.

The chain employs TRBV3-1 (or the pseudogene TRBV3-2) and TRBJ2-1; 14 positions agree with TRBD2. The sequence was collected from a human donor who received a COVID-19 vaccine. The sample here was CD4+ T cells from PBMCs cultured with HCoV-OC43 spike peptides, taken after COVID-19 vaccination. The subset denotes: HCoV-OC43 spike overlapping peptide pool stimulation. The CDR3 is CASTGTSGSSEQFF. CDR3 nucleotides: TGTGCCAGCACCGGGACTAGCGGGAGTTCCGAGCAGTTCTTC.